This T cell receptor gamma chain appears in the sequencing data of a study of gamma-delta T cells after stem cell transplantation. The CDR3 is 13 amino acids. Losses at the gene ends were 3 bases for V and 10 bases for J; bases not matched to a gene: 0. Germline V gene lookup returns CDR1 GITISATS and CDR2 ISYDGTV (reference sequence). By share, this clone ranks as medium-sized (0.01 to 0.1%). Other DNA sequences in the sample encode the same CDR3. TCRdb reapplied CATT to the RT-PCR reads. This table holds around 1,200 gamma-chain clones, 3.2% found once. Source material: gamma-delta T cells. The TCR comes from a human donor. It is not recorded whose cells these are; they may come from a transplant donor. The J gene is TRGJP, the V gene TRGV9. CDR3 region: CALWELGKKIKVF. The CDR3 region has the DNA TGTGCCTTGTGGGAGTTGGGCAAAAAAATCAAGGTATTT.